This T cell receptor beta chain was observed in a study of blood T cells in healthy people across ages. Combining a sample-barcoded 5' primer with a J-beta primer mix, a second PCR ran for about 7 to 12 cycles. TCRdb called the 5' RACE reads again in MiXCR, with one record for every CDR3 protein. Among about 670,000 distinct CDR3 sequences listed, more than 45% were seen once. The germline CDR1 and CDR2 sequences are MNHNY and SVGAGI (reference sequence). The CDR3 contains 12 residues. The V and J ends lost 6 bases and 4 bases respectively, with 9 bases between them. General observations from the study: When set beside aged donors, long-lived donors presented more naive CD4+ cells and higher diversity.

A word on this clonotype: Its specificity is unknown.

Sequencing was done on a sample of blood. The chain couples TRBV6-6 to TRBJ1-2; D gene ambiguous. This receptor was taken from a woman of 80 years or more in good health. The CDR3 DNA is TGTGCCAGCAGACGGGCTGGCTATGGCTACACCTTC. Translated, it gives CASRRAGYGYTF.